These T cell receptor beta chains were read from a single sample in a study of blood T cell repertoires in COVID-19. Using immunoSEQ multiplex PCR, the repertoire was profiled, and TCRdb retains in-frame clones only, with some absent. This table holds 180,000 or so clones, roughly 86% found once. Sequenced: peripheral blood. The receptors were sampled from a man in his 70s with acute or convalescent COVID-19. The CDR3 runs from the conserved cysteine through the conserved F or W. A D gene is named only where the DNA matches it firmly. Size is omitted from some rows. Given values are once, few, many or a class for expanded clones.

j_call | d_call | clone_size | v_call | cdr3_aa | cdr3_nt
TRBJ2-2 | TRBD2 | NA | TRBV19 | CASSKRERNTGELFF | TGTGCCAGTAGTAAGCGGGAGCGGAACACCGGGGAGCTGTTTTTT
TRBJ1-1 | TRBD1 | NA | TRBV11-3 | CASSLGQGENTEAFF | TGTGCCAGCAGCTTGGGACAGGGGGAGAACACTGAAGCTTTCTTT
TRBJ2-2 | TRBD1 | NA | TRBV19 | CATLDRGNTGELFF | TGTGCCACACTGGACAGGGGGAACACCGGGGAGCTGTTTTTT
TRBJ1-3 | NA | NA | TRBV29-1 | CSVGTGSGNTIYF | TGCAGCGTGGGAACAGGCTCTGGAAACACCATATATTTT
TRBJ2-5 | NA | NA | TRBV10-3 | CAIKGTGETQYF | TGTGCCATCAAAGGTACCGGGGAGACCCAGTACTTC
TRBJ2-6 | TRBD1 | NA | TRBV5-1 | CASSPDRSGANVLTF | TGCGCCAGCAGCCCGGACAGGTCTGGGGCCAACGTCCTGACTTTC
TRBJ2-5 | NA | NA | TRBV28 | CASSLLLASVPETQYF | TGTGCCAGCAGTTTACTGTTGGCTAGCGTTCCGGAGACCCAGTACTTC
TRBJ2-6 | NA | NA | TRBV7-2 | CASRPPGLSAVGANVLTF | TGTGCCAGCAGGCCCCCGGGACTTTCCGCTGTTGGGGCCAACGTCCTGACTTTC
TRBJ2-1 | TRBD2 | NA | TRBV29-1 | CSAKTSGRAGSYNEQFF | TGCAGCGCCAAGACTAGCGGGAGGGCCGGCTCCTACAATGAGCAGTTCTTC
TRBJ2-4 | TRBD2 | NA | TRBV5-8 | CASSLRTSSRNIQYF | TGTGCCAGCAGCTTAAGGACTAGCTCGAGAAACATTCAGTACTTC
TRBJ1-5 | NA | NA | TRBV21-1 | CASSPQDRPGDQPQHF | TGTGCCAGCAGCCCCCAGGACAGGCCAGGGGATCAGCCCCAGCATTTT
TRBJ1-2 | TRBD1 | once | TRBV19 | CACQVEAGQSGYTF | TGTGCCTGTCAAGTAGAGGCGGGACAGAGCGGCTACACCTTC
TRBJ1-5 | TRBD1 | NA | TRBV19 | CASSIDFGRGDNQPQHF | TGTGCCAGTAGTATAGATTTTGGCAGGGGGGACAATCAGCCCCAGCATTTT
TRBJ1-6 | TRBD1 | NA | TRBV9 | CASSKGQGNSPLHF | TGTGCCAGCAGCAAAGGACAGGGGAATTCACCCCTCCACTTT
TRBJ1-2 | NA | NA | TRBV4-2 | CASSRSYDRNLSGYTF | TGTGCCAGCAGCCGTTCATATGACAGGAACCTATCTGGCTACACCTTC
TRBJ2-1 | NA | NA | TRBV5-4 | CASSLVMSLEFF | TGTGCCAGCAGCTTGGTGATGAGTTTAGAGTTCTTC
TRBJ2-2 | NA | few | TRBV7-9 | CATGEYTGELFF | TGTGCCACCGGGGAATACACCGGGGAGCTGTTTTTT
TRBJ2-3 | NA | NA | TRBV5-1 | CASSLVGGPSTDTQYF | TGCGCCAGCAGCTTGGTGGGCGGGCCCAGCACAGATACGCAGTATTTT
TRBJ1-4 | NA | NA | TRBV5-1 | CASSPGTLATNEKLFF | TGCGCCAGCAGCCCGGGGACATTAGCAACTAATGAAAAACTGTTTTTT
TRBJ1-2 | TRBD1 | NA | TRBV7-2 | CASSGQGLISGYTF | TGTGCCAGCAGCGGACAGGGGCTGATAAGTGGCTACACCTTC
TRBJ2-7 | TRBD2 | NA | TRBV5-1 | CASSFSGGTSYEQYF | TGCGCCAGCAGCTTTAGCGGGGGGACCTCCTACGAGCAGTACTTC
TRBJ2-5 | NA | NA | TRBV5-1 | CASSSQGQRGETQYF | TGCGCCAGCAGCTCCCAAGGACAGCGCGGCGAGACCCAGTACTTC
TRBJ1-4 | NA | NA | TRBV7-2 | CASSLHRTGTSEKLFF | TGTGCCAGCAGCTTACACCGAACAGGGACAAGCGAAAAACTGTTTTTT
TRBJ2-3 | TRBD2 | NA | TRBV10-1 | CASSAGGRTDTQYF | TGCGCCAGCTCAGCGGGGGGGCGCACAGATACGCAGTATTTT
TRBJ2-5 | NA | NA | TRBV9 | CASSVDGGRGETQYF | TGTGCCAGCAGCGTAGACGGGGGCAGGGGGGAGACCCAGTACTTC
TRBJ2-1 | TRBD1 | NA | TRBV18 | CASSPRLQGGSGEQFF | TGTGCCAGCTCACCAAGGTTACAGGGGGGTAGTGGTGAGCAGTTCTTC
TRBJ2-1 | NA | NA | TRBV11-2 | CASSLIVDNEQFF | TGTGCCAGCAGCTTAATAGTAGACAATGAGCAGTTCTTC
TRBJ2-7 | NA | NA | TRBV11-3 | CASSLDSSAYEQYF | TGTGCCAGCAGCTTAGACTCCTCGGCCTACGAGCAGTACTTC
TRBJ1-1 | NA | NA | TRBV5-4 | CASSPGIRVNTEAFF | TGTGCCAGCAGCCCAGGGATCCGAGTCAACACTGAAGCTTTCTTT
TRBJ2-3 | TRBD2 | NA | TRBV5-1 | CASGGTGGDTDTQYF | TGCGCCAGCGGCGGGACGGGAGGAGACACAGATACGCAGTATTTT